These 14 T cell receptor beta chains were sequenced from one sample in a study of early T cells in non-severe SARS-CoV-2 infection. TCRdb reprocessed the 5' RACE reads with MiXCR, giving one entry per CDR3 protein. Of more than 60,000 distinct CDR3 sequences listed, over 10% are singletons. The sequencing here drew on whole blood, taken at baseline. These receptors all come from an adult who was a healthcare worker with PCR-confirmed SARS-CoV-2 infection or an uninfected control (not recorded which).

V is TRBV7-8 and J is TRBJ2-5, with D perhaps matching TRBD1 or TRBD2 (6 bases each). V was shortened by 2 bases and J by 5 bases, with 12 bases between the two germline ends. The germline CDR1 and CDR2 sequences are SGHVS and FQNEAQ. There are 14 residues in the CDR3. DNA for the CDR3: TGTGCCAGCAGCTTAAGGGGGGCGGCTGAGACCCAGTACTTC. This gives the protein CASSLRGAAETQYF. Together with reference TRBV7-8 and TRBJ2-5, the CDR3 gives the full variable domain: GAGVSQSPRYKVAKRGQDVALRCDPISGHVSLFWYQQALGQGPEFLTYFQNEAQLDKSGLPSDRFFAERPEGSVSTLKIQRTQQEDSAVYLCASSLRGAAETQYFGPGTRLLVL.

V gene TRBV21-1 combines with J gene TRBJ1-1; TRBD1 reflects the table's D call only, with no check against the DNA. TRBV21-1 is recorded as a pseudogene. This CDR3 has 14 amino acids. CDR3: CASEPDRMNTEAFF. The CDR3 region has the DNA TGTGCCAGCGAGCCGGACAGGATGAACACTGAAGCTTTCTTT.

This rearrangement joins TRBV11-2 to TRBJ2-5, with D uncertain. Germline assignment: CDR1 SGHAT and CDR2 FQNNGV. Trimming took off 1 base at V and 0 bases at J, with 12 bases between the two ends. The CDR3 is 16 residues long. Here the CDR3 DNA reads TGTGCCAGCAGCTTAGCACAGACTGTGTACCAAGAGACCCAGTACTTC. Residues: CASSLAQTVYQETQYF.

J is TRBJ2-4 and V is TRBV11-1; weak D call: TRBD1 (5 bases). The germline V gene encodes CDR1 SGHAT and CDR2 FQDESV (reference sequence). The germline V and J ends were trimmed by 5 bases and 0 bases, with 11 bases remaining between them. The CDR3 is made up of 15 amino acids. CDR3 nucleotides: TGTGCCAGCAGCCGCCCGGACAAAGCCAAAAACATTCAGTACTTC. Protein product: CASSRPDKAKNIQYF.

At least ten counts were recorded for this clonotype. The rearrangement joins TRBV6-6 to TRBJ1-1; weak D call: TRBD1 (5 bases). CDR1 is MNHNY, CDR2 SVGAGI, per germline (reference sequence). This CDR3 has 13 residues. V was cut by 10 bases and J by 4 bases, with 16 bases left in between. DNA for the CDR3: TGTGCCATCCGACAGCAGCGGATCACTGAAGCTTTCTTT. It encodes CAIRQQRITEAFF.

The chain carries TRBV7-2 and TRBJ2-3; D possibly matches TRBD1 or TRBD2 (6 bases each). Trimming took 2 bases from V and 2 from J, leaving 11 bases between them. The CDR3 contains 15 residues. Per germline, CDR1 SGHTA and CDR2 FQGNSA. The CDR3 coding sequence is TGTGCCAGCAGCTTACCGGGGGCGGTCACAGATACGCAGTATTTT. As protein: CASSLPGAVTDTQYF.

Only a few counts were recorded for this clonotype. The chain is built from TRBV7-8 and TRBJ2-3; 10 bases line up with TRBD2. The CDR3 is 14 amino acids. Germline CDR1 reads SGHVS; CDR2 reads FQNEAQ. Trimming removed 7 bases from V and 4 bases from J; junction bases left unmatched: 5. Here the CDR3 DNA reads TGTGCCAGCACAGAGCGGGGGGGCCCAGATACGCAGTATTTT. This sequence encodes CASTERGGPDTQYF.

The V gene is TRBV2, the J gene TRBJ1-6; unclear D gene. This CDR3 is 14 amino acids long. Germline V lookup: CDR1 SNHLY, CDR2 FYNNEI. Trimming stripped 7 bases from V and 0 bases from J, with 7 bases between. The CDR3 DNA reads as TGTGCCAGCAAGGCGAGCTCCTATAATTCACCCCTCCACTTT. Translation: CASKASSYNSPLHF. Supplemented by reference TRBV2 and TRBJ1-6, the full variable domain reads EPEVTQTPSHQVTQMGQEVILRCVPISNHLYFYWYRQILGQKVEFLVSFYNNEISEKSEIFDDQFSVERPDGSNFTLKIRSTKLEDSAMYFCASKASSYNSPLHFGNGTRLTVT.

In nucleotides, the CDR3 is TGTGCCAGCAGCCGATATCGGGACAGCTCCTACAATGAGCAGTTCTTC. Encoded protein: CASSRYRDSSYNEQFF. V usage is TRBV7-9 and J usage is TRBJ2-1, with TRBD1 matching 7 bases. V was pared by 5 bases and J by 0 bases, with 7 bases of the junction left unmatched. This CDR3 has 16 amino acids. CDR1 SEHNR and CDR2 FQNEAQ come from the germline V gene (reference sequence).

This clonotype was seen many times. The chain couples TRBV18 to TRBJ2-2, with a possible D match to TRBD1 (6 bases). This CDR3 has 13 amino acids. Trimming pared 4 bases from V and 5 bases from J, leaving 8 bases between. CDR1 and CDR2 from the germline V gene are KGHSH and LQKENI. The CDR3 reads CASSLTGTGELFF. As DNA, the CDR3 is TGTGCCAGCTCACTTACAGGGACCGGGGAGCTGTTTTTT.

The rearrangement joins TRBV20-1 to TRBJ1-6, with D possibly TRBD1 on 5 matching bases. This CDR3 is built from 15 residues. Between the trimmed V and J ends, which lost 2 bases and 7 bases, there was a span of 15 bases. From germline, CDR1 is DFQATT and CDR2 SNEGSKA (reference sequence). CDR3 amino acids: CSARIRGAANSPLHF. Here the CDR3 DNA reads TGCAGTGCTAGAATACGTGGGGCGGCCAATTCACCCCTCCACTTT.

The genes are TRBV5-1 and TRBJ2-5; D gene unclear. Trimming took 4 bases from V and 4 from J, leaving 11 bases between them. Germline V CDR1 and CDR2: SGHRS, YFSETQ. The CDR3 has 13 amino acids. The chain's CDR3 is CASSPPSGETQYF. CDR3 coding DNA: TGCGCCAGCAGCCCACCCTCCGGAGAGACCCAGTACTTC.

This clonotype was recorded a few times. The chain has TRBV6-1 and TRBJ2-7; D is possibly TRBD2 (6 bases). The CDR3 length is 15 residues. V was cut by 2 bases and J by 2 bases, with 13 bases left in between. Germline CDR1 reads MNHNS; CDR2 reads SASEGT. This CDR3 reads CASSEWGVPPYEQYF. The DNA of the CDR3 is TGTGCCAGCAGTGAATGGGGGGTACCACCCTACGAGCAGTACTTC.

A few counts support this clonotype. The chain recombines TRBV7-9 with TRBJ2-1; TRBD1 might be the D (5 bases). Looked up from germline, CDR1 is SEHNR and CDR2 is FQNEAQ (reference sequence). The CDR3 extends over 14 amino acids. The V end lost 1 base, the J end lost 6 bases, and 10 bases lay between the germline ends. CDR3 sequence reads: CASSLGGACNEQFF. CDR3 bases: TGTGCCAGCAGCTTAGGGGGCGCCTGCAATGAGCAGTTCTTC.